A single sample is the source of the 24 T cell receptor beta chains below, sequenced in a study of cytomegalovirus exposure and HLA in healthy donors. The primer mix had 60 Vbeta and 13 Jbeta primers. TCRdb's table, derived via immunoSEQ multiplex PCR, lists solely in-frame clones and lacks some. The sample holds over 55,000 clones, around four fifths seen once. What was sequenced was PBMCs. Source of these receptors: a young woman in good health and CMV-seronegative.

CDR3 DNA: TGTGCCAGCAGTAGGTTGGGACAGGGGTACGAGCAGTACTTC. This codes for CASSRLGQGYEQYF. This chain joins TRBV6-1 and TRBJ2-7, with 10 bases identical to TRBD1. Germline CDR1 is MNHNS and CDR2 is SASEGT. The V gene end was trimmed by 5 bases and the J gene end by 4 bases; junction bases not matched to a gene: 5. This CDR3 has 14 amino acids.

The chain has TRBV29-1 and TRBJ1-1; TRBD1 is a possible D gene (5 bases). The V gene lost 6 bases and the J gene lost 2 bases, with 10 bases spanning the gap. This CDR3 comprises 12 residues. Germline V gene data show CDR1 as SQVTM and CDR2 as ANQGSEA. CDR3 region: CSVDRFNTEAFF. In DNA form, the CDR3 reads TGCAGCGTAGACAGATTTAACACTGAAGCTTTCTTT.

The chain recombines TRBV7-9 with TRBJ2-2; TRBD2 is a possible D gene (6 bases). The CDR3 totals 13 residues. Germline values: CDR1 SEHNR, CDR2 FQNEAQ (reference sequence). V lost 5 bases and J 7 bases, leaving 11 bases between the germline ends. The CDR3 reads CASSPGTLGELFF. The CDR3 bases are TGTGCCAGCAGCCCGGGGACTCTCGGGGAGCTGTTTTTT.

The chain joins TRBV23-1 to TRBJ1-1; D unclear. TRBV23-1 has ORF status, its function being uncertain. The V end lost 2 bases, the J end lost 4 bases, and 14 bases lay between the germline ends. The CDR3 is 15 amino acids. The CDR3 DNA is TGCGCCAGCAGTCAACGAGGAGGGCGGTTCACTGAAGCTTTCTTT. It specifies CASSQRGGRFTEAFF.

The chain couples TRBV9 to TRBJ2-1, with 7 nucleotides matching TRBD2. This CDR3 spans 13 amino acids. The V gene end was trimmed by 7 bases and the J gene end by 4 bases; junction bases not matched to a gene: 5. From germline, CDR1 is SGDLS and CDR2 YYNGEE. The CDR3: CASGAGVYNEQFF. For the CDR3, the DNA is TGTGCCAGCGGGGCGGGGGTTTACAATGAGCAGTTCTTC.

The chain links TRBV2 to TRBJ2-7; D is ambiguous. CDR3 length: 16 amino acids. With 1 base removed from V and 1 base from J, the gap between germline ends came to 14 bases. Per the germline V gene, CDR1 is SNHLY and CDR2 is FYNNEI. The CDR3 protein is CASSEGRTKNSYEQYF. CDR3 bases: TGTGCCAGCAGTGAAGGGAGAACTAAAAATTCCTACGAGCAGTACTTC. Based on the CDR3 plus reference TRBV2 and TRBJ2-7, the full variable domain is EPEVTQTPSHQVTQMGQEVILRCVPISNHLYFYWYRQILGQKVEFLVSFYNNEISEKSEIFDDQFSVERPDGSNFTLKIRSTKLEDSAMYFCASSEGRTKNSYEQYFGPGTRLTVT.

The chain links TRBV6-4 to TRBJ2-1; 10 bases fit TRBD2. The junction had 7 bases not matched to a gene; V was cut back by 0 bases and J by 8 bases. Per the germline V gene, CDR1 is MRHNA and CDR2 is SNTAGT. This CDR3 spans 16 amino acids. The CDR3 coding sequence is TGTGCCAGCAGTGACTCCAGCGGGAGGGCCGCGGATGAGCAGTTCTTC. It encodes CASSDSSGRAADEQFF.

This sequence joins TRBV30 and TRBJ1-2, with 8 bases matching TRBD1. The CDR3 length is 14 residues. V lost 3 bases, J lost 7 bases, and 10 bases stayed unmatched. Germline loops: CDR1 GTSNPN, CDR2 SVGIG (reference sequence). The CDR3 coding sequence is TGTGCCTGGAGACGGGGACAGGAGGTTGGTGGCTACACCTTC. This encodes CAWRRGQEVGGYTF.

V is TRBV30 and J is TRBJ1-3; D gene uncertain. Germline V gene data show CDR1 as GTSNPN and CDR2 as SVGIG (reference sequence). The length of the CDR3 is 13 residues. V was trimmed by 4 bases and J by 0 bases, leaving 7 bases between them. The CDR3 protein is CAWKLSSGNTIYF. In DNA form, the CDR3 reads TGTGCCTGGAAGCTTAGCTCTGGAAACACCATATATTTT. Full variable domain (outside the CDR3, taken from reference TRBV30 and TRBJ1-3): SQTIHQWPATLVQPVGSPLSLECTVEGTSNPNLYWYRQAAGRGLQLLFYSVGIGQISSEVPQNLSASRPQDRQFILSSKKLLLSDSGFYLCAWKLSSGNTIYFGEGSWLTVV.

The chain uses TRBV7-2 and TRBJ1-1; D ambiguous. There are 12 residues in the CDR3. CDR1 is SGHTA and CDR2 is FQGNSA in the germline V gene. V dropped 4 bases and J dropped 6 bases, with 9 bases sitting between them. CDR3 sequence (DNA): TGTGCCAGCAGCTCCCTTAGCTCTGAAGCTTTCTTT. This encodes CASSSLSSEAFF.

Written as DNA, the CDR3 is TGCAGCGTTCTCACAGGGGGCGGAATCTACGAGCAGTACTTC. Its protein is CSVLTGGGIYEQYF. The gene calls are TRBV29-1 and TRBJ2-7; TRBD1 matches at 9 bases. Germline V gene sequence: CDR1 SQVTM, CDR2 ANQGSEA. This CDR3 region has 14 residues. The V segment lost 5 bases and the J segment 3 bases; nucleotides outside the gene matches: 8.

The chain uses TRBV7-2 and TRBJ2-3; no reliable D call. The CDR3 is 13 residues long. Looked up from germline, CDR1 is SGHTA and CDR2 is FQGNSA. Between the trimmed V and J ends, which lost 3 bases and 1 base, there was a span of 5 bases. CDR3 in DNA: TGTGCCAGCAGCTTCGAGGGCACAGATACGCAGTATTTT. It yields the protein CASSFEGTDTQYF.

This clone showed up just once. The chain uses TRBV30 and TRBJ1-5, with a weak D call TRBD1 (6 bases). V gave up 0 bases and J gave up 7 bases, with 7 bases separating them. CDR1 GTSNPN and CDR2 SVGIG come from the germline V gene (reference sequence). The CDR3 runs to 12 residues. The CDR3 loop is CAWSVQGQPQHF. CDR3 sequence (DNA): TGTGCCTGGAGTGTACAGGGCCAGCCCCAGCATTTT.

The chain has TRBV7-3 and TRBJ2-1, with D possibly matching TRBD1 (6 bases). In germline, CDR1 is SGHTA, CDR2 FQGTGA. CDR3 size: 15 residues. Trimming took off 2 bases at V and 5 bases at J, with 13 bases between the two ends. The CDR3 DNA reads TGTGCCAGCAGCTTACAGACAGGTAGACACAATGAGCAGTTCTTC. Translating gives CASSLQTGRHNEQFF.

The CDR3 DNA is TGTGCCAGCAGTGTTACTAGCGGGGGGCTTCGCGATGAGCAGTTCTTC. Protein sequence: CASSVTSGGLRDEQFF. The chain links TRBV6-1 to TRBJ2-1; 12 bases are a match to TRBD2. CDR1 is MNHNS, CDR2 SASEGT, per germline. V was pared by 4 bases and J by 8 bases, with 9 bases of the junction left unmatched. The CDR3 extends over 16 amino acids.

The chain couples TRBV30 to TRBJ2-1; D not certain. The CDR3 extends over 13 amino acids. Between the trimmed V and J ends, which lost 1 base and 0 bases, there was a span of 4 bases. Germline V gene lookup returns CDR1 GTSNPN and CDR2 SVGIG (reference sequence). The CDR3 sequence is CAWSASSYNEQFF. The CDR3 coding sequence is TGTGCCTGGAGTGCCAGCTCCTACAATGAGCAGTTCTTC.

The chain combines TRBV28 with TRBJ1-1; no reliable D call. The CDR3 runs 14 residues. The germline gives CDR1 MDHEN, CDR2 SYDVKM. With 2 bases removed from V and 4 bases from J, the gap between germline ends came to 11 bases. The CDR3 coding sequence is TGTGCCAGCAGTTTAAGTCCCTCGGGCACTGAAGCTTTCTTT. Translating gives CASSLSPSGTEAFF.

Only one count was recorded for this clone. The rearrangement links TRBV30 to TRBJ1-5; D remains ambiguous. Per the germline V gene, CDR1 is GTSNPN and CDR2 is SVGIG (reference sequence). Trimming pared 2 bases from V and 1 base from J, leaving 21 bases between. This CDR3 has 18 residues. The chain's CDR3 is CAWSFPESTRNSNQPQHF. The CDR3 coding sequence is TGTGCCTGGAGTTTCCCTGAATCAACGCGGAACAGCAATCAGCCCCAGCATTTT.

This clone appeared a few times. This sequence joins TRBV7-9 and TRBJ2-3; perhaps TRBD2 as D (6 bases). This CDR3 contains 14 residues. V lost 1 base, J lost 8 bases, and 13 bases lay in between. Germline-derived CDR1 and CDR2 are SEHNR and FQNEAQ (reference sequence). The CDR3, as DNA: TGTGCCAGCAGCTTAGAGGTGGGGGGAGGTACGCAGTATTTT. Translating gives CASSLEVGGGTQYF.

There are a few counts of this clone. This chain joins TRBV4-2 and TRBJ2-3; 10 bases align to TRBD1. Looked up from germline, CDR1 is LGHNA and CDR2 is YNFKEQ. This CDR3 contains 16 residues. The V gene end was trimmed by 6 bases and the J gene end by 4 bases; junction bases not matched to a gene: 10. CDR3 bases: TGTGCCAGCAGAATCGACCCGGGACAGGGGCCAGATACGCAGTATTTT. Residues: CASRIDPGQGPDTQYF.

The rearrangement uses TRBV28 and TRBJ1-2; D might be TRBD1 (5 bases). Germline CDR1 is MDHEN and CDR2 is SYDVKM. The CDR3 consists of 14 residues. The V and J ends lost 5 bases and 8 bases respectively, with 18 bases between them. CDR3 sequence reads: CASSLQQDYGGYTF. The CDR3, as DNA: TGTGCCAGCAGTCTCCAACAGGATTATGGAGGCTACACCTTC.

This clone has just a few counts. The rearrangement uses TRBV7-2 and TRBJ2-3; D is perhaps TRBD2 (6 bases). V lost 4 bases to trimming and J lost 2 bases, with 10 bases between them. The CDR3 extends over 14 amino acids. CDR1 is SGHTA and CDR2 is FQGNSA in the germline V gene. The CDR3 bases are TGTGCCAGCAGCTCGGGACTTAACACAGATACGCAGTATTTT. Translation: CASSSGLNTDTQYF.

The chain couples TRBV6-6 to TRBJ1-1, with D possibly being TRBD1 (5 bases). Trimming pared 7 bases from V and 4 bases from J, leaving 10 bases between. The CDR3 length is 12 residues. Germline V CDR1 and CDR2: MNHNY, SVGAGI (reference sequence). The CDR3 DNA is TGTGCCAGCACTCCGCAGGGCACTGAAGCTTTCTTT. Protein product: CASTPQGTEAFF.

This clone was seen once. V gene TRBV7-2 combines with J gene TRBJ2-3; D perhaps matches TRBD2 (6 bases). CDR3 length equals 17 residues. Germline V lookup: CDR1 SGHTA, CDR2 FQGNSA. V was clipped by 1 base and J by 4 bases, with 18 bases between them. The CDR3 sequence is CASSLGGLREKPDTQYF. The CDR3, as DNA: TGTGCCAGCAGCTTAGGGGGTCTGCGGGAAAAGCCAGATACGCAGTATTTT.